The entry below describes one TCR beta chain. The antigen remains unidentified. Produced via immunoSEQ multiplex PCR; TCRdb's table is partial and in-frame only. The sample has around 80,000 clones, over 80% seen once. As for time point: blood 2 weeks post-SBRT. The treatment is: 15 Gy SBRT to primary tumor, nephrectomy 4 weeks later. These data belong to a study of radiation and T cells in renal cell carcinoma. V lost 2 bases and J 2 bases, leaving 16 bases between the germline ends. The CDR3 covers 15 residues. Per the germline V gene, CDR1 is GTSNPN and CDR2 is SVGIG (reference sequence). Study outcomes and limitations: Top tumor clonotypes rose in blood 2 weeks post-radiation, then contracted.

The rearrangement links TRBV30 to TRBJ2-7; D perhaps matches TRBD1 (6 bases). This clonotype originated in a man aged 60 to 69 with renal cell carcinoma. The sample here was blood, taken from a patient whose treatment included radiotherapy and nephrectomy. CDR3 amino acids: CAWSTPVRGPYEQYF. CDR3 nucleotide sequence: TGTGCCTGGAGTACCCCGGTCAGGGGACCCTACGAGCAGTACTTC. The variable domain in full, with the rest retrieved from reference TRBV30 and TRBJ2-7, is SQTIHQWPATLVQPVGSPLSLECTVEGTSNPNLYWYRQAAGRGLQLLFYSVGIGQISSEVPQNLSASRPQDRQFILSSKKLLLSDSGFYLCAWSTPVRGPYEQYFGPGTRLTVT.